This T cell receptor beta chain was recorded in a study of T-cell reconstitution after alpha-beta-depleted transplantation in children. For TCRbeta, the library was prepared with unique molecular identifiers. TCRdb redid the calling of the PCR reads with MiXCR, one entry per CDR3 protein. The table records nearly 400,000 distinct CDR3 sequences, around 21% of them present only once. The ends lost 5 bases at V and 3 bases at J; junction bases unmatched: 20. This CDR3 is 18 amino acids long. Germline V CDR1 and CDR2: SGHRS, YFSETQ. This clonotype was recorded many times. The chain has TRBV5-1 and TRBJ2-7; 7 nucleotides line up with TRBD1. The sequences come from PBMCs from the stem cell graft donor, collected from the stem cell graft. The sequence derives from a human donor who donated a stem cell graft to a child with acute myeloid leukemia. CDR3: CASRKVRVGQAPDYEQYF. The CDR3 DNA follows: TGCGCCAGCAGGAAAGTTCGGGTCGGACAGGCCCCGGACTACGAGCAGTACTTC.